Below, 32 T cell receptor beta chains from the same sample are listed, as sequenced in a study of Graves' ophthalmopathy and Graves' hyperthyroidism. As the template, RNA transcripts were used to amplify TCR beta CDR3 regions. A first-round RT-PCR used HTBI primers, followed by a second-round multiplex PCR. TCRdb reprocessed the multiplex PCR reads via MiXCR and lists one record per CDR3 protein. The sample has about 740,000 distinct CDR3 sequences, around 40% seen once. Sequenced material: peripheral blood. The origin of the receptors is an adult man with Graves' ophthalmopathy.

The J gene is TRBJ1-3, the V gene TRBV20-1; TRBD1 is a possible D gene (5 bases). Germline CDR1 is DFQATT and CDR2 is SNEGSKA (reference sequence). The germline V and J ends were trimmed by 7 bases and 0 bases, with 16 bases remaining between them. This CDR3 has 15 residues. The CDR3 sequence is CSGQPGRSSGNTIYF. CDR3 DNA sequence: TGCAGTGGCCAACCGGGACGGAGCTCTGGAAACACCATATATTTT.

This clonotype came up a few times. The chain has TRBV7-9 and TRBJ1-4, with D unresolved. The CDR3 length is 12 residues. Germline V lookup: CDR1 SEHNR, CDR2 FQNEAQ (reference sequence). V lost 5 bases and J lost 8, with 9 bases in between. The chain's CDR3 is CASSRREEKLFF. DNA for the CDR3: TGTGCCAGCAGCCGCCGGGAAGAAAAACTGTTTTTT.

Concerning this clonotype: Because the CDR3 is missing its conserved closing phenylalanine or tryptophan, this is likely a read error. This rearrangement joins TRBV7-9 to TRBJ1-1, with D possibly TRBD1 on 6 matching bases. V was cut by 6 bases and J by 0 bases, with 11 bases left in between. This CDR3 spans 14 amino acids. Germline CDR1 SEHNR, CDR2 FQNEAQ (reference sequence). CDR3 sequence reads: CASSRTDMNTEAFL. The CDR3 coding sequence is TGTGCCAGCAGTAGGACAGACATGAACACTGAAGCTTTCCTT.

The chain has TRBV5-1 and TRBJ1-3, with D unclear. The CDR3 contains 14 residues. In germline, CDR1 is SGHRS, CDR2 YFSETQ. Trimming removed 5 bases from V and 7 bases from J, with 16 bases in between. CDR3 residues: CASRTMLGGNTIYF. CDR3 coding DNA: TGCGCCAGCAGGACTATGCTCGGCGGGAACACCATATATTTT.

This clonotype has at least ten counts. V gene TRBV15 combines with J gene TRBJ2-5, with 9 positions matching TRBD1. V trimming: 1 base; J trimming: 0 bases; junction bases outside the gene matches: 9. This CDR3 comprises 18 residues. CDR1 and CDR2 from the germline V gene are LNHNV and YYDKDF (reference sequence). This CDR3 is CATSRASDRGRYQETQYF. For the CDR3, the DNA is TGTGCCACCAGCAGAGCGTCGGACAGGGGCCGGTACCAAGAGACCCAGTACTTC.

On this clonotype: This could be a read error, since a much larger clone is one nucleotide away. The gene calls are TRBV29-1 and TRBJ2-7; D may correspond to TRBD1 or TRBD2 (5 bases each). The CDR3 sequence is 15 residues long. Trimming took off 5 bases at V and 4 bases at J, with 21 bases between the two ends. From germline, CDR1 is SQVTM and CDR2 ANQGSEA. The CDR3 protein is CSVRGNGDGEYEQYF. In DNA form, the CDR3 reads TGCAGCGTTCGAGGGAACGGGGACGGGGAGTACGAGCAGTACTTC.

The sample holds many counts of this clonotype. V is TRBV10-3 and J is TRBJ1-1, with D possibly being TRBD1 (5 bases). The CDR3 is 12 amino acids. CDR1 and CDR2 from the germline V gene are ENHRY and SYGVKD. The ends were cut back, 4 bases at V and 8 bases at J, with 11 bases in the middle. CDR3 sequence: CAISGGPNEAFF. As DNA, the CDR3 is TGTGCCATCAGTGGGGGACCTAACGAAGCTTTCTTT.

As concerns this clonotype: Mismatch with germline at one junction end may stem from a read error. The chain recombines TRBV7-9 with TRBJ2-1; 10 positions match TRBD2. CDR1 is SEHNR and CDR2 is FQNEAQ in the germline V gene (reference sequence). The CDR3 length is 16 residues. The CDR3 bases are TGCGCCAGCAGCCAAGGAGCGGGAGGGGTTTTTAATGAGCAGTTCTTC. Residues: CASSQGAGGVFNEQFF.

On this clonotype: Here the CDR3 omits its conserved ending phenylalanine or tryptophan, so a read error is the likely source. The chain carries TRBV5-1 and TRBJ1-5; D is uncertain. CDR1 is SGHRS, CDR2 YFSETQ, per germline. Deletions cut 0 bases from V and 2 bases from J, with 12 bases between. The CDR3 runs to 16 residues. CDR3 DNA: TGCGCCAGCAGCTTGGGAGGAGGCGAAGGCAATCAGCCCCAGCATCTT. Residues: CASSLGGGEGNQPQHL.

This clonotype was observed many times. The CDR3 sequence is CASSLLSSDFSGANVLTF. The CDR3 DNA reads TGTGCCAGCAGCTTATTATCATCCGATTTCTCTGGGGCCAACGTCCTGACTTTC. The V call is TRBV7-3, the J call TRBJ2-6; D is uncertain. With 2 bases removed from V and 0 bases from J, the gap between germline ends came to 14 bases. Germline-derived CDR1 and CDR2 are SGHTA and FQGTGA. CDR3 length equals 18 residues.

The sample holds many counts of this clonotype. This rearrangement joins TRBV29-1 to TRBJ2-5; perhaps TRBD1 as D (5 bases). The V gene lost 4 bases and the J gene lost 8 bases, with 11 bases spanning the gap. The CDR3 extends over 11 amino acids. Looked up from germline, CDR1 is SQVTM and CDR2 is ANQGSEA. The DNA of the CDR3 is TGCAGCGTTGCTGGACAAGGTACCCAGTACTTC. Translated, it gives CSVAGQGTQYF.

On this clonotype itself: This may stem from a read error, because a much larger clone lies one nucleotide away. This sequence joins TRBV7-2 and TRBJ2-5; 7 nucleotides align to TRBD2. Trimming took 3 bases from V and 2 from J; bases not matched to a gene: 6. Germline V gene lookup returns CDR1 SGHTA and CDR2 FQGNSA. This CDR3 contains 15 residues. The chain's CDR3 is CASSFRLADQETQYF. The CDR3 nucleotides are TGTGCCAGCAGCTTTCGACTAGCCGATCAAGAGACCCAGTACTTC.

The chain recombines TRBV15 with TRBJ1-2; D call uncertain. V was clipped by 5 bases and J by 4 bases, with 14 bases between them. Germline V gives CDR1 LNHNV, CDR2 YYDKDF (reference sequence). The CDR3 spans 14 residues. The CDR3 DNA reads TGTGCCACCAGCCAGTTGGATCGGGGCTATGGCTACACCTTC. Amino acids: CATSQLDRGYGYTF. The full variable domain, with the rest looked up from reference TRBV15 and TRBJ1-2, is DAMVIQNPRYQVTQFGKPVTLSCSQTLNHNVMYWYQQKSSQAPKLLFHYYDKDFNNEADTPDNFQSRRPNTSFCFLDIRSPGLGDTAMYLCATSQLDRGYGYTFGSGTRLTVV.

This sequence joins TRBV12-3 or TRBV12-4 and TRBJ1-2; D not resolved. With 6 bases removed from V and 5 bases from J, the gap between germline ends came to 16 bases. The CDR3 covers 14 residues. CDR3 loop: CASSGGLRGYGYTF. Written as DNA, the CDR3 is TGTGCCAGCAGCGGAGGATTGAGAGGGTATGGCTACACCTTC.

The chain uses TRBV6-5 and TRBJ1-1; TRBD1 is a possible D gene (5 bases). With 2 bases removed from V and 4 bases from J, the gap between germline ends came to 14 bases. Germline CDR1 reads MNHEY; CDR2 reads SVGAGI. This CDR3 spans 15 amino acids. CDR3 coding DNA: TGTGCCAGCAGTTACCCTTATCAAGGGGTCACTGAAGCTTTCTTT. Translated: CASSYPYQGVTEAFF.

This clonotype was observed at least ten times. This chain uses TRBV7-9 with TRBJ1-2; the D is unclear. The CDR3 is 12 residues long. V lost 6 bases to trimming and J lost 7 bases, with 12 bases between them. Germline V lookup: CDR1 SEHNR, CDR2 FQNEAQ (reference sequence). The CDR3 here is CASSSMARGYTF. The CDR3, as DNA: TGTGCCAGCAGTTCAATGGCGCGTGGCTACACCTTC.

Notes on this clonotype: A much larger clone sits a single nucleotide away, making a read error possible. The CDR3 here is CASSSDAGTEQYF. DNA of the CDR3: TGTGCCAGCAGCTCTGATGCAGGGACCGAGCAGTACTTC. The genes are TRBV7-2 and TRBJ2-7; D may match TRBD1 or TRBD2 (5 bases each). Trimming took 4 bases from V and 6 from J, leaving 13 bases between them. The length of the CDR3 is 13 residues. CDR1 is SGHTA, CDR2 FQGNSA, per germline.

A remark on this clonotype: This may stem from a read error, because a much larger clone lies one nucleotide away. The CDR3 nucleotides are TGTACCAGCAGTGAAGAGGTGAACACTGAAGCTTTCTTT. Residues: CTSSEEVNTEAFF. The chain employs TRBV2 and TRBJ1-1; D call uncertain. Germline CDR1 is SNHLY and CDR2 is FYNNEI. CDR3 length equals 13 residues.

The chain carries TRBV15 and TRBJ2-7; possible D gene TRBD2, 7 bases. CDR3 size: 16 residues. Germline V lookup: CDR1 LNHNV, CDR2 YYDKDF (reference sequence). V was shortened by 10 bases and J by 1 base, with 23 bases between the two germline ends. CDR3 residues: CASSLEGGTDSYEQYF. The CDR3 DNA sequence: TGTGCCAGCAGTCTGGAGGGGGGGACCGATTCCTACGAGCAGTACTTC.

As to this clonotype: The conserved phenylalanine or tryptophan normally closing the CDR3 is absent here, so this likely arose from a read error. The limits of the CDR3 on the DNA are not certain, so only TCRdb's listed CDR3 is given. This chain uses TRBV10-3 with TRBJ1-2. The CDR3 sequence runs 8 residues, both termini included. Germline V gene lookup returns CDR1 ENHRY and CDR2 SYGVKD. The CDR3 loop is CAISGATS.

This clonotype was observed many times. The chain joins TRBV15 to TRBJ1-1, with 7 bases matching TRBD1. The CDR3 has 15 residues. The ends lost 5 bases at V and 4 bases at J; junction bases unmatched: 10. Germline assignment: CDR1 LNHNV and CDR2 YYDKDF (reference sequence). Here the CDR3 DNA reads TGTGCCACCAGCGCCCCAGGGGGATTGAGCACTGAAGCTTTCTTT. It yields the protein CATSAPGGLSTEAFF.

V usage is TRBV25-1 and J usage is TRBJ2-3, with D unresolved. CDR3 length equals 15 residues. The germline V gene encodes CDR1 MGHDK and CDR2 SYGVNS. V was clipped by 2 bases and J by 4 bases, with 13 bases between them. The CDR3 DNA follows: TGTGCCAGCAGTGAAGGGTTGTGGGCCGCAGATACGCAGTATTTT. Amino acid sequence: CASSEGLWAADTQYF.

The gene calls are TRBV12-3 or TRBV12-4 and TRBJ1-5; D call uncertain. There are 20 residues in the CDR3. The V gene lost 3 bases and the J gene lost 0 bases, with 24 bases spanning the gap. DNA of the CDR3: TGTGCCAGCAGTTTGGGCCGCGTGAACCTGGCCGTTTATAGCAATCAGCCCCAGCATTTT. Translation: CASSLGRVNLAVYSNQPQHF.

This clonotype was detected only a few times. The chain links TRBV11-2 to TRBJ2-7; D gene uncertain. This CDR3 spans 15 amino acids. V was clipped by 5 bases and J by 1 base, with 15 bases between them. Germline CDR1 is SGHAT and CDR2 is FQNNGV. This chain's CDR3 is CASSHPARFSYEQYF. CDR3 coding DNA: TGTGCCAGCAGCCACCCCGCCAGATTTTCCTACGAGCAGTACTTC.

The chain recombines TRBV10-2 with TRBJ1-1; D gene unclear. From germline, CDR1 is WSHSY and CDR2 SAAADI. Trimming cost V 6 bases and J 8 bases, with 22 bases left between them. There are 15 residues in the CDR3. The CDR3 here is CASSSAPSWGMEAFF. For the CDR3, the DNA is TGCGCCAGCAGCTCAGCCCCCTCCTGGGGTATGGAAGCTTTCTTT.

This clonotype was picked up one time. The V gene is TRBV7-9, the J gene TRBJ1-2; the match to TRBD1 covers 7 bases. CDR3 length equals 14 residues. Germline CDR1 is SEHNR and CDR2 is FQNEAQ (reference sequence). V was pared by 4 bases and J by 4 bases, with 6 bases of the junction left unmatched. The CDR3 DNA reads TGTGCCAGCAGCTCAAGGACAGGAAGCTATGGCTACACCTTC. It codes for CASSSRTGSYGYTF.

This clonotype has ten or more counts. The genes are TRBV7-9 and TRBJ2-2; the match to TRBD1 covers 9 bases. The germline V gene encodes CDR1 SEHNR and CDR2 FQNEAQ (reference sequence). Germline trimming cut 5 bases from V and 4 bases from J; bases unmatched to any gene: 8. This CDR3 is 16 amino acids long. CDR3 nucleotide sequence: TGTGCCAGCAGCGGGGGGACAGGGTACTTCACCGGGGAGCTGTTTTTT. This sequence encodes CASSGGTGYFTGELFF.

Details on this clonotype: The junction differs from germline at one of its ends, possibly a read error. The genes are TRBV24-1 and TRBJ1-5; TRBD1 matches 8 bases. The germline V gene has CDR1 KGHDR and CDR2 SFDVKD. This CDR3 comprises 15 residues. The chain's CDR3 is CASSLVQGGNQPQHF. In DNA form, the CDR3 reads TGTGCCAGCAGTCTTGTACAGGGGGGCAATCAGCCCCAGCATTTT.

This clonotype was counted ten times or more. The J gene is TRBJ1-2, the V gene TRBV29-1; the match to TRBD1 covers 10 bases. Germline V gives CDR1 SQVTM, CDR2 ANQGSEA. V dropped 5 bases and J dropped 2; count of bases not matched to a gene: 2. The CDR3 covers 13 residues. The CDR3 DNA is TGCAGCGTTTCGGACAGGGGGAACTATGGCTACACCTTC. Encoded protein: CSVSDRGNYGYTF.

The rearrangement links TRBV20-1 to TRBJ2-7, with D perhaps matching TRBD1 or TRBD2 (5 bases each). CDR1 and CDR2 from the germline V gene are DFQATT and SNEGSKA (reference sequence). This CDR3 region has 12 residues. CDR3 region: CSARGGFYEQYF. CDR3 sequence (DNA): TGCAGCGCTCGGGGCGGCTTTTACGAGCAGTACTTC.

The CDR3, as DNA: TGTGCCAGCAGCCCGCCGGACACAGGGGGAGGATTGAAGACCCAGTACTTC. It specifies CASSPPDTGGGLKTQYF. This chain connects TRBV7-6 to TRBJ2-5; the match to TRBD1 covers 8 bases. J was trimmed by 6 bases and V by 5 bases; bases with no gene match: 17. The CDR3 length is 17 residues. Germline CDR1 SGHVS, CDR2 FNYEAQ.

This clonotype was counted a few times. The chain is built from TRBV20-1 and TRBJ2-7; D remains unclear. The CDR3 length is 13 residues. Germline CDR1 DFQATT, CDR2 SNEGSKA (reference sequence). Trimming removed 0 bases at V and 1 base at J, with 7 bases between. CDR3 protein: CSARDRLSYEQYF. The CDR3 region has the DNA TGCAGTGCTAGAGATCGTCTTTCCTACGAGCAGTACTTC.